One TCR beta chain is described in this entry. The antigen is undetermined. Germline V gene sequence: CDR1 LGHDT, CDR2 YNNKEL (reference sequence). The V end lost 0 bases, the J end lost 5 bases, and 4 bases lay between the germline ends. The CDR3 consists of 12 residues. Method: immunoSEQ multiplex PCR; TCRdb's copy keeps in-frame clones and lacks some. The sample lists more than 110,000 clones; about 88% were seen once. The data originate from a study of T cell responses to AZD1222 COVID-19 vaccine. Study-level points and caveats: Spike-specific TCR breadth rose after two AZD1222 doses, and depth rose as well. Unmutated variant regions reportedly attract nearly half of all spike-specific TCRs. Regions 160-218 and 743-854 dominated among vaccine-associated CD4 TCRs spanning spike. Possibly, clonal diversity was underestimated; donors were largely white British and included more females.

The source material was peripheral blood, sampled 28 days after the second AZD1222 dose. The clonotype was recovered from an adult who received the AZD1222 COVID-19 vaccine. V and J are TRBV3-1 (or the pseudogene TRBV3-2) and TRBJ2-5, with D unresolved. CDR3 in DNA: TGTGCCAGCAGCCAAGAAAAGGAGACCCAGTACTTC. It specifies CASSQEKETQYF.